This T cell receptor beta chain comes out of a study of cytotoxic CD8 clonotypes in ibrutinib-treated CLL. This clone was observed a handful of times. The method was immunoSEQ multiplex PCR; TCRdb's version includes in-frame clones alone and lacks a portion of them. The repertoire holds 150,000 or so clones, with 81% as singletons. V lost 2 bases, J lost 2 bases, and 7 bases stayed unmatched. The CDR3 runs 17 residues. Per germline, CDR1 ENHRY and CDR2 SYGVKD. The V call is TRBV10-3, the J call TRBJ2-3; 10 bases are a match to TRBD2. The sequenced sample was PBMCs, obtained after 12 months of ibrutinib treatment. This clonotype was obtained from a human donor with chronic lymphocytic leukemia. The CDR3, as DNA: TGTGCCATCAGTGAGGGAGGTAGCGGGAGGCCCACAGATACGCAGTATTTT. Protein product: CAISEGGSGRPTDTQYF.